The 9 T cell receptor beta chains below come from one sample, sequenced in a study of blood T cell repertoires in COVID-19. Method: immunoSEQ multiplex PCR; TCRdb's copy keeps in-frame clones and lacks some. The sample lists about 71,000 clones, approximately 90% occurring once. The sequenced material came from peripheral blood. The origin of the receptors is a woman older than 75 with acute or convalescent COVID-19.

The chain combines TRBV5-4 with TRBJ1-2, with 8 bases fitting TRBD1. The germline V gene encodes CDR1 SGHNT and CDR2 YYREEE (reference sequence). J gave up 7 bases and V 5 bases, and 16 bases lay outside the gene matches. The CDR3 totals 16 residues. CDR3 sequence (DNA): TGTGCCAGCAGATCGACTTCAGGGGGCGGTAGCGGTGGCTACACCTTC. Encoded protein: CASRSTSGGGSGGYTF.

This clone came up a few times. The chain joins TRBV10-1 to TRBJ2-2; tentatively, D is TRBD2 (5 bases). The CDR3 has 15 residues. The germline V and J ends were trimmed by 0 bases and 4 bases, with 9 bases remaining between them. From germline, CDR1 is WNHNN and CDR2 SYGVQD (reference sequence). Here the CDR3 DNA reads TGCGCCAGCAGTGAGTCGGGCCGGGGCACCGGGGAGCTGTTTTTT. This gives the protein CASSESGRGTGELFF.

This chain links TRBV28 with TRBJ2-1, with TRBD1 matching 11 bases. V gave up 10 bases and J gave up 3 bases; unmatched junction bases: 11. Germline assignment: CDR1 MDHEN and CDR2 SYDVKM. The CDR3 consists of 16 residues. This CDR3 reads CATKRTGGPNYNEQFF. CDR3 bases: TGTGCCACAAAGAGGACAGGGGGCCCCAACTACAATGAGCAGTTCTTC.

The chain couples TRBV27 to TRBJ2-1; 9 positions agree with TRBD2. With V trimmed by 3 bases and J by 4 bases, 4 bases remained unmatched. The V gene's germline CDR1 is MNHEY and CDR2 SMNVEV (reference sequence). The CDR3 spans 15 residues. In DNA, the CDR3 is TGTGCCAGCAGTTTGACTAGCGGTCTGTACAATGAGCAGTTCTTC. This translates into CASSLTSGLYNEQFF.

This clone is a singleton in its sample. CDR3 residues: CASTRAGSSNQPQHF. The DNA of the CDR3 is TGTGCCAGTACCAGGGCGGGGAGTAGCAATCAGCCCCAGCATTTT. The chain uses TRBV19 and TRBJ1-5, with D perhaps TRBD1 (5 bases). The CDR3 consists of 15 residues. Per germline, CDR1 LNHDA and CDR2 SQIVND (reference sequence). Trimming pared 7 bases from V and 0 bases from J, leaving 13 bases between.

The chain is built from TRBV29-1 and TRBJ1-3; 7 nucleotides match TRBD1. The germline gives CDR1 SQVTM, CDR2 ANQGSEA. This CDR3 has 14 residues. V dropped 6 bases and J dropped 4; count of bases not matched to a gene: 9. CDR3 sequence (DNA): TGCAGCGTAGCGCCGACAGGGCGAGGAAACACCATATATTTT. This translates into CSVAPTGRGNTIYF.

The chain recombines TRBV5-1 with TRBJ1-3; D perhaps matches TRBD1 (6 bases). The germline CDR1 and CDR2 sequences are SGHRS and YFSETQ. V was shortened by 0 bases and J by 0 bases, with 7 bases between the two germline ends. This CDR3 is built from 15 residues. DNA for the CDR3: TGCGCCAGCAGCTTGGCAGGGGCCTCTGGAAACACCATATATTTT. It encodes CASSLAGASGNTIYF.

V is TRBV28 and J is TRBJ2-2; D might be TRBD1 (5 bases). The CDR3 is 14 amino acids. In germline, CDR1 is MDHEN, CDR2 SYDVKM. V was trimmed by 6 bases and J by 1 base, leaving 9 bases between them. The CDR3 DNA reads TGTGCCAGCAGATCTGGACAGAACACCGGGGAGCTGTTTTTT. Translated: CASRSGQNTGELFF.

This chain joins TRBV5-5 and TRBJ2-5, with TRBD2 as a possible D gene (6 bases). Germline V CDR1 and CDR2: SGHKS, YYEKEE (reference sequence). The length of the CDR3 is 13 residues. The V end was cut by 4 bases, the J end by 5 bases, with 12 bases between. In DNA form, the CDR3 reads TGTGCCAGCAGCCGGGTGGGAGGTGAGACCCAGTACTTC. Translating gives CASSRVGGETQYF.